A single sample gave rise to the 10 T cell receptor beta chains below, sequenced in a study of CD8 T cells in Susac syndrome. Random hexamers served to reverse transcribe roughly 0.5 to 1 ug RNA. TCRdb reanalysed the immunoSEQ multiplex PCR reads using MiXCR and keeps one entry per CDR3 protein. In the table there are 180,000 or so distinct CDR3 sequences, just under 95% of which are singletons. The sequenced sample was CD4+ T cells from PBMCs. Receptor source: a human donor in good health.

The J gene is TRBJ1-5, the V gene TRBV6-1, with D perhaps matching TRBD1 (5 bases). V lost 6 bases and J 1 base, leaving 7 bases between the germline ends. Germline V CDR1 and CDR2: MNHNS, SASEGT. The CDR3 is made up of 13 amino acids. CDR3 sequence (DNA): TGTGCCAGCAGCCGACAGAGCAATCAGCCCCAGCATTTT. Translated: CASSRQSNQPQHF.

The chain links TRBV29-1 to TRBJ2-3; D ambiguous. CDR3 length: 12 residues. From germline, CDR1 is SQVTM and CDR2 ANQGSEA. With 4 bases removed from V and 6 bases from J, the gap between germline ends came to 11 bases. CDR3 sequence: CSVVVSGDTQYF. The CDR3, as DNA: TGCAGCGTTGTTGTATCAGGCGATACGCAGTATTTT.

This clonotype was detected only a few times. The V and J genes are TRBV20-1 and TRBJ1-5; D is undetermined. The length of the CDR3 is 11 residues. Germline V CDR1 and CDR2: DFQATT, SNEGSKA (reference sequence). Trimming removed 3 bases from V and 4 bases from J, with 4 bases in between. The CDR3 region is CSARGNQPQHF. In DNA, the CDR3 is TGCAGTGCTAGGGGAAATCAGCCCCAGCATTTT.

The J gene is TRBJ2-1, the V gene TRBV11-1; D call uncertain. The CDR3 totals 14 residues. The germline V gene encodes CDR1 SGHAT and CDR2 FQDESV (reference sequence). V was shortened by 2 bases and J by 1 base, with 6 bases between the two germline ends. The CDR3 loop is CASSLMVSYNEQFF. DNA of the CDR3: TGTGCCAGCAGCTTAATGGTTTCCTACAATGAGCAGTTCTTC.

V and J are TRBV18 and TRBJ2-7; 9 bases agree with TRBD1. This CDR3 region has 14 residues. Germline assignment: CDR1 KGHSH and CDR2 LQKENI. The junction had 1 base not matched to a gene; V was cut back by 1 base and J by 3 bases. CDR3 in DNA: TGTGCCAGCTCACCACGGACAGGGGACTACGAGCAGTACTTC. Amino acid sequence: CASSPRTGDYEQYF.

This chain links TRBV29-1 with TRBJ1-1, with 7 nucleotides matching TRBD1. The V segment lost 7 bases and the J segment 0 bases; nucleotides outside the gene matches: 5. Germline CDR1 and CDR2: SQVTM and ANQGSEA. This CDR3 is 13 amino acids long. CDR3 DNA sequence: TGCAGCGCAAAGGGGGCGATGAACACTGAAGCTTTCTTT. Translation: CSAKGAMNTEAFF. The entire variable domain, with the rest obtained from reference TRBV29-1 and TRBJ1-1, is as follows: SAVISQKPSRDICQRGTSLTIQCQVDSQVTMMFWYRQQPGQSLTLIATANQGSEATYESGFVIDKFPISRPNLTFSTLTVSNMSPEDSSIYLCSAKGAMNTEAFFGQGTRLTVV.

The rearrangement uses TRBV4-3 and TRBJ2-7, with a weak D call TRBD1 (5 bases). The V end was cut by 1 base, the J end by 3 bases, with 13 bases between. This CDR3 is 15 amino acids long. Germline V gene data show CDR1 as LGHNA and CDR2 as YSLEER. The CDR3 nucleotides are TGCGCCAGCAGCCAAGTTCGTGCAGGGTTCTACGAGCAGTACTTC. Its protein is CASSQVRAGFYEQYF.

This clonotype came up once. This chain uses TRBV12-5 with TRBJ2-5, with 7 bases fitting TRBD1. V was clipped by 1 base and J by 0 bases; unmatched bases: 5. The length of the CDR3 is 16 residues. CDR1 LGHNT and CDR2 FRNRAP come from the germline V gene. The CDR3 bases are TGTGCTAGTGGTTTGGGGGACAGCTCCAACCAAGAGACCCAGTACTTC. Protein sequence: CASGLGDSSNQETQYF.

This clonotype came up once. The rearrangement uses TRBV7-8 and TRBJ2-3; D might be TRBD2 (5 bases). The germline V gene encodes CDR1 SGHVS and CDR2 FQNEAQ. The CDR3 is 14 residues long. V was clipped by 8 bases and J by 0 bases, with 12 bases between them. In DNA form, the CDR3 reads TGTGCCAGCCGCCTGGGAGTTAGCACAGATACGCAGTATTTT. Protein sequence: CASRLGVSTDTQYF. Variable domain in full (rest from reference TRBV7-8 and TRBJ2-3): GAGVSQSPRYKVAKRGQDVALRCDPISGHVSLFWYQQALGQGPEFLTYFQNEAQLDKSGLPSDRFFAERPEGSVSTLKIQRTQQEDSAVYLCASRLGVSTDTQYFGPGTRLTVL.

This clonotype was counted once. J is TRBJ2-5 and V is TRBV20-1, with D uncertain. This CDR3 region has 15 residues. V lost 0 bases and J lost 2, with 13 bases in between. Germline V lookup: CDR1 DFQATT, CDR2 SNEGSKA (reference sequence). The CDR3 loop is CSARDGREIQETQYF. In DNA form, the CDR3 reads TGCAGTGCTAGAGATGGGCGCGAGATTCAAGAGACCCAGTACTTC.